This record looks at one TCR beta chain sequence and its context. What this receptor recognizes is not known. Per-base quality was not reported, and no clone a single base away is much larger than it. V sheds 3 bases and J sheds 2 bases, leaving 11 bases between their ends. CDR1 LNHDA and CDR2 SQIVND were looked up in the germline V gene (reference sequence). From its cysteine to its phenylalanine, the CDR3 spans 15 amino acids. Just CDR3 DNA is preserved here, 45 bases in frame from base 1. The CDR3 regions of human TCRbeta chains were subjected to immunosequencing. Per the original workflow: Repertoire TCRs were matched against a reference library of SARS-CoV-2-specific TCRs generated with the MIRA antigen-specificity platform. Breadth was defined as the fraction of unique TCRs that were SARS-CoV-2-associated. Depth was defined as the fraction of total T cells that were SARS-CoV-2-associated. Each spike-specific TCR was assigned to its reactive spike region and to a CD4 or CD8 class using the MIRA data. Log10-transformed breadth and depth values were compared by one-way ANOVA with Sidak's multiple comparisons tests. The source is immuneACCESS, and TCRdb retained only in-frame sequences with V and J called. Part of the clones is not carried over; for the studies checked, unresolved V genes explain less than half of this, and the remainder is unexplained. The V and J calls and clone size were taken over from that table, and D and trimming were inferred from the DNA. The sample has about 140,000 clones on record, roughly 90% of them singletons. The top ten clonotypes cover over 2.5% of the sample.

The sample comes from a study of T cell responses to AZD1222 COVID-19 vaccine (dated by TCRdb to 2020 to 2023). Looking at the study overall: AZD1222 recipients with second doses at about 4 weeks or about 12 weeks were pooled, because spike-specific TCR depth and breadth did not differ between schedules. TCR sequencing was performed for more than 230 trial participants, of whom about 200 were given two doses of AZD1222 and 26 were given two doses of MenACWY control vaccine. Enrollment into the trials was organized by age into subgroups of 18-55, 56-69 and 70-plus years, and those subgroups contained approximately 150, 30 and 60 TCR-sequenced participants, respectively. Results the study describes overall, beyond this receptor: In the small 56-69-year group, the increase in depth fell short of significance, most likely because of low power. Reportedly, almost half of the unique spike-specific TCRs recognized epitopes lying outside the regions that are mutated in the B.1.351 and B.1.1.7 variants. The vaccine-associated CD4 TCRs covered the entire spike protein, and the dominant responses fell in regions 160-218 and 743-854. A significant rise in spike-specific TCR breadth and depth was observed after two AZD1222 doses relative to day 0 and relative to MenACWY recipients. Conclusions about previously exposed vaccinees are limited because only six or seven AZD1222 recipients were SARS-CoV-2 seropositive at baseline. Because no samples from the day 14 peak response were available, repertoires could be characterized only after the peak T cell response. Participants were mostly white British, with more females than males. The authors suggested clonal diversity may have been underestimated.

This specimen's time point label, interpreted: baseline before first vaccination. The vaccinee samples were drawn from two UK trials, COV001 and COV002, one of which was a single-blind randomized controlled phase 2/3 trial testing AZD1222 (ChAdOx1 nCoV-19) in healthy adults. For TCRbeta chain sequencing, PBMC samples were collected from trial participants at day 0 and at day 28 after the second dose. This specimen was peripheral blood, taken on day 0 of AZD1222 vaccination. This TCR derives from an adult in good health. The rearranged chain carries TRBV19 and TRBJ1-5, with no reliable assignment of the D segment. CDR3 region: CASSIGLAGNQPQHF. The nucleotide sequence reads as follows: TGTGCCAGTAGTATTGGCCTGGCGGGCAATCAGCCCCAGCATTTT.